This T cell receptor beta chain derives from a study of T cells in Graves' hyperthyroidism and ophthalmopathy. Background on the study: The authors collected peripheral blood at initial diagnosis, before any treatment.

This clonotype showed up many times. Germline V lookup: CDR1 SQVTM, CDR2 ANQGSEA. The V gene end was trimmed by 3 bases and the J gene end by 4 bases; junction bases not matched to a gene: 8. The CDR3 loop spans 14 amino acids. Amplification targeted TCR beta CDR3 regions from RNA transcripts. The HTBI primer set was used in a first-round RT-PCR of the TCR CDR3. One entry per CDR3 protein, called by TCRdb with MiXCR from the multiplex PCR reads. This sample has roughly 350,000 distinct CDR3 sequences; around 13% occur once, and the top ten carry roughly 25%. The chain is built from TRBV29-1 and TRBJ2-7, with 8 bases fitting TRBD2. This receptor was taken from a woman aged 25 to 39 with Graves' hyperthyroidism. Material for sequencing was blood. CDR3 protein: CSVEWTGGPYEQYF. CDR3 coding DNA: TGCAGCGTTGAGTGGACGGGAGGGCCTTACGAGCAGTACTTC.